This TCR beta chain was sequenced for a study of blood T cell repertoires in COVID-19. Study details: Spain, Italy and the United States supplied samples that represented acute and convalescent COVID-19. T cells, B-cell-depleted T cells, or PBMCs provided the cDNA or gDNA that served as material.

Looked up from germline, CDR1 is MNHEY and CDR2 is SMNVEV (reference sequence). CDR3 size: 16 residues. The V segment lost 2 bases and the J segment 5 bases; nucleotides outside the gene matches: 11. The method was immunoSEQ multiplex PCR; TCRdb's version includes in-frame clones alone and lacks a portion of them. In the table there are approximately 99,000 clones, 55% to 75% of which are singletons. The rearrangement links TRBV27 to TRBJ2-7; 8 bases agree with TRBD1. The receptor comes from a woman aged 40 to 50 with acute or convalescent COVID-19. Sequenced: peripheral blood. The CDR3 DNA sequence: TGTGCCAGCAGTTTAACCCCCTCTGTGACAGGGGACGAGCAGTACTTC. Protein product: CASSLTPSVTGDEQYF.